The 26 T cell receptor beta chains below were found in one sample sequenced in a study of identical twins. TCRdb itself ran the 5' RACE reads through MiXCR, one entry per CDR3 protein. The data show about 1.7 million distinct CDR3 sequences, with about 32% seen just once and approximately 0.29% held by the top ten. The specimen was cord blood. Receptors were obtained from a newborn girl in good health.

The chain is built from TRBV20-1 and TRBJ2-1, with TRBD1 matching 9 bases. Losses at the gene ends were 5 bases for V and 6 bases for J; bases not matched to a gene: 2. Germline V gene lookup returns CDR1 DFQATT and CDR2 SNEGSKA (reference sequence). The CDR3 length is 12 residues. CDR3 sequence: CSARTGVNEQFF. CDR3 nucleotides: TGCAGTGCTCGGACAGGGGTCAATGAGCAGTTCTTC.

The V call is TRBV24-1, the J call TRBJ2-5; D is perhaps TRBD1 (6 bases). Germline V CDR1 and CDR2: KGHDR, SFDVKD. This CDR3 has 15 residues. Trimming took 7 bases from V and 11 from J, leaving 25 bases between them. The CDR3 loop is CATSRGDKGLQEQYF. The CDR3 DNA reads TGTGCCACCAGCCGAGGGGACAAGGGTTTGCAGGAGCAGTACTTC.

This clonotype was seen at least ten times. V and J are TRBV12-3 or TRBV12-4 and TRBJ1-1; D not resolved. V lost 3 bases, J lost 1 base, and 6 bases lay in between. The CDR3 runs 13 residues. The CDR3 loop reads CASSLTQNTEAFF. In DNA form, the CDR3 reads TGTGCCAGCAGTTTGACACAGAACACTGAAGCTTTCTTT.

In this sample, this clonotype turned up a few times. The chain employs TRBV25-1 and TRBJ2-7, with D tentatively TRBD1 or TRBD2 (6 bases each). The ends were cut back, 10 bases at V and 3 bases at J, with 16 bases in the middle. CDR3 length: 13 amino acids. Germline assignment: CDR1 MGHDK and CDR2 SYGVNS. CDR3 amino acids: CAIKGGQNYEQYF. The CDR3, as DNA: TGTGCCATCAAAGGGGGGCAGAACTACGAGCAGTACTTC.

The genes are TRBV20-1 and TRBJ2-7; no clear D. The V gene lost 2 bases and the J gene lost 2 bases, with 13 bases spanning the gap. Germline V gene lookup returns CDR1 DFQATT and CDR2 SNEGSKA (reference sequence). This CDR3 region has 14 residues. The CDR3 spells CSARSPRGAYEQYF. CDR3 DNA: TGCAGTGCTAGAAGCCCTCGAGGAGCCTACGAGCAGTACTTC.

The chain carries TRBV27 and TRBJ2-7; 7 bases fit TRBD2. The V and J ends lost 6 bases and 4 bases, in that order; junction bases with no gene match: 12. CDR1 and CDR2 (germline): MNHEY, SMNVEV (reference sequence). This CDR3 spans 15 amino acids. In DNA, the CDR3 is TGTGCCAGCAGCATTACTAGCGCCAAAGGGTACGAGCAGTACTTC. Protein product: CASSITSAKGYEQYF.

A remark on this clonotype: Sequence at one end of the junction differs from germline and may be a read error. The chain has TRBV29-1 and TRBJ2-4, with D possibly being TRBD2 (6 bases). This CDR3 is 14 amino acids long. Germline CDR1 is SQVTM and CDR2 is ANQGSEA. In nucleotides, the CDR3 is TGCAGCGTTGATGATAGCGGAGTCAAAAACTTTCAGTACTTC. This translates into CSVDDSGVKNFQYF. Looking up the rest from reference TRBV29-1 and TRBJ2-4 gives the full variable domain: SAVISQKPSRDICQRGTSLTIQCQVDSQVTMMFWYRQQPGQSLTLIATANQGSEATYESGFVIDKFPISRPNLTFSTLTVSNMSPEDSSIYLCSVDDSGVKNFQYFGAGTRLSVL.

This chain joins TRBV20-1 and TRBJ1-4; D is unresolved. The CDR3 spans 15 residues. Germline V gene lookup returns CDR1 DFQATT and CDR2 SNEGSKA (reference sequence). V lost 0 bases and J lost 8, with 16 bases in between. This chain's CDR3 is CSARDSTTRREKLFF. The CDR3 nucleotides read TGCAGTGCTAGAGATAGCACGACTCGGAGGGAAAAACTGTTTTTT.

This clonotype came up a few times. V gene TRBV6-5 combines with J gene TRBJ1-1; no clear D. The CDR3 consists of 12 residues. The ends were cut back, 6 bases at V and 7 bases at J, with 12 bases in the middle. The germline V gene has CDR1 MNHEY and CDR2 SVGAGI. CDR3 bases: TGTGCCAGCAGGCGAGGACGGAATGAAGCTTTCTTT. Protein product: CASRRGRNEAFF.

Worth noting for this clonotype: Germline and junction disagree at one end, which may indicate a read error. CDR3 sequence reads: CASGFRDQPQHF. As DNA, the CDR3 is TGTGCCAGCGGTTTCAGGGATCAGCCCCAGCATTTT. V is TRBV12-3 or TRBV12-4 and J is TRBJ1-5; TRBD1 might be the D (5 bases). This CDR3 contains 12 residues.

This clonotype was picked up a small number of times. The genes are TRBV29-1 and TRBJ2-3; 8 bases agree with TRBD2. CDR1 is SQVTM, CDR2 ANQGSEA, per germline. CDR3 length: 19 residues. Trimming at V came to 3 bases and at J to 0 bases, leaving 17 bases not matched to a gene. The CDR3 loop reads CSVERAGGRHTASTDTQYF. CDR3 bases: TGCAGCGTTGAGAGGGCGGGAGGACGACACACCGCTAGCACAGATACGCAGTATTTT.

This rearrangement joins TRBV6-1 to TRBJ1-5, with unresolved D. Germline V lookup: CDR1 MNHNS, CDR2 SASEGT. The CDR3 is 18 amino acids. V gave up 8 bases and J gave up 4 bases, with 27 bases separating them. CDR3 in amino acids: CASPIDLPKGALNQPQHF. In nucleotides, the CDR3 is TGTGCCAGCCCCATCGACTTACCTAAGGGCGCCCTTAATCAGCCCCAGCATTTT.

This chain's CDR3 is CASSLRTADSNQPQHF. The CDR3 nucleotides are TGTGCCAGCAGCTTAAGGACCGCCGATAGCAATCAGCCCCAGCATTTT. The chain links TRBV7-9 to TRBJ1-5; D ambiguous. V was trimmed by 2 bases and J by 0 bases, leaving 11 bases between them. Per germline, CDR1 SEHNR and CDR2 FQNEAQ (reference sequence). CDR3 length: 16 amino acids.

This clonotype occurred a few times. This rearrangement joins TRBV4-1 to TRBJ2-1; no clear D gene. The germline V gene encodes CDR1 MGHRA and CDR2 YSYEKL. The CDR3 is made up of 15 amino acids. The V gene lost 1 base and the J gene lost 5 bases, with 12 bases spanning the gap. In DNA form, the CDR3 reads TGCGCCAGCAGCCAAGGCGTGATGGTTGACAATGAGCAGTTCTTC. It encodes CASSQGVMVDNEQFF.

This clonotype was recorded a few times. This chain links TRBV25-1 with TRBJ2-1; D gene unclear. The CDR3 has 14 amino acids. CDR1 and CDR2 (germline): MGHDK, SYGVNS. V gave up 4 bases and J gave up 2 bases, with 9 bases separating them. The CDR3 here is CASSVRTAYNEQFF. The CDR3 region has the DNA TGTGCCAGCAGTGTGAGGACGGCCTACAATGAGCAGTTCTTC.

The chain carries TRBV7-2 and TRBJ2-3; possible D gene TRBD1, 5 bases. The CDR3 is 14 amino acids. The ends were cut back, 2 bases at V and 2 bases at J, with 8 bases in the middle. Germline-derived CDR1 and CDR2 are SGHTA and FQGNSA. CDR3 in DNA: TGTGCCAGCAGCTTAAAAGGGGTCACAGATACGCAGTATTTT. Translated, it gives CASSLKGVTDTQYF.

This chain links TRBV14 with TRBJ1-5, with TRBD1 identical over 9 bases. Germline V gene lookup returns CDR1 SGHDN and CDR2 FVKESK. With 0 bases clipped from V and 5 bases from J, the junction kept 5 bases outside the gene matches. This CDR3 is 16 amino acids long. CDR3 in amino acids: CASSQDLWTGDQPQHF. The CDR3 bases are TGTGCCAGCAGCCAAGATCTTTGGACAGGGGATCAGCCCCAGCATTTT.

The V and J genes are TRBV10-3 and TRBJ2-7; 7 bases agree with TRBD1. Germline loops: CDR1 ENHRY, CDR2 SYGVKD. With V trimmed by 0 bases and J by 5 bases, 4 bases remained unmatched. This CDR3 has 14 amino acids. The CDR3: CAISESGTADEQYF. DNA for the CDR3: TGTGCCATCAGTGAGTCCGGGACAGCCGACGAGCAGTACTTC.

This chain links TRBV14 with TRBJ2-3, with D uncertain. Trimming took 4 bases from V and 5 from J, leaving 10 bases between them. The CDR3 contains 13 residues. Germline loops: CDR1 SGHDN, CDR2 FVKESK. Here the CDR3 reads CASSRHLKDTQYF. The DNA of the CDR3 is TGTGCCAGCAGCCGGCACCTTAAAGATACGCAGTATTTT.

The chain couples TRBV10-3 to TRBJ2-1; weak D call: TRBD1 (6 bases). Trimming removed 9 bases from V and 10 bases from J, with 19 bases in between. CDR3 length: 13 amino acids. Germline V gene data show CDR1 as ENHRY and CDR2 as SYGVKD. The CDR3 reads CAISRDISYEQFF. CDR3 coding DNA: TGTGCCATTTCCCGGGACATATCCTACGAGCAGTTCTTC.

The CDR3 loop is CASRKQGVDYGYTF. The CDR3 nucleotides read TGTGCCAGTAGGAAACAGGGGGTCGACTATGGCTACACCTTC. The V gene is TRBV19, the J gene TRBJ1-2; TRBD1 agrees at 8 bases. The germline V gene encodes CDR1 LNHDA and CDR2 SQIVND (reference sequence). With 6 bases clipped from V and 3 bases from J, the junction kept 6 bases outside the gene matches. The CDR3 has 14 amino acids.

CDR3 in amino acids: CASSRRLRTSGYNEQFF. CDR3 nucleotides: TGTGCCAGCAGCCGAAGACTCCGGACTAGCGGATACAATGAGCAGTTCTTC. The chain employs TRBV7-9 and TRBJ2-1; 10 bases are shared with TRBD2. CDR3 length equals 17 residues. V shed 5 bases and J 4 bases; nucleotides not matched to a gene: 11. Germline V gene lookup returns CDR1 SEHNR and CDR2 FQNEAQ (reference sequence).

This clonotype was observed a handful of times. The chain uses TRBV10-3 and TRBJ2-4; D is possibly TRBD1 (6 bases). The DNA end favors TRBJ2-7, so the J call may be wrong. Germline V gene lookup returns CDR1 ENHRY and CDR2 SYGVKD. The CDR3 is made up of 11 amino acids. The CDR3 is CAIGTTHEQYF. In DNA, the CDR3 is TGTGCCATCGGGACAACCCACGAGCAGTACTTC.

The chain recombines TRBV20-1 with TRBJ1-5; maybe TRBD1 (6 bases). V was clipped by 3 bases and J by 3 bases, with 18 bases between them. Germline V lookup: CDR1 DFQATT, CDR2 SNEGSKA (reference sequence). The CDR3 totals 16 residues. The CDR3 DNA sequence: TGCAGTGCTAGGGGGGGCGTCTTTAGGACCAATCAGCCCCAGCATTTT. Translated: CSARGGVFRTNQPQHF.

In this sample, this clonotype turned up a few times. This may come from a read error, since a much larger clone is one base off. The chain uses TRBV6-1 and TRBJ2-3, with 7 bases fitting TRBD1. The CDR3 is 13 residues long. V trimming: 7 bases; J trimming: 1 base; junction bases outside the gene matches: 2. Germline lookup yields CDR1 MNHNS and CDR2 SASEGT. The CDR3 DNA reads as TGTGCCAGCAATACAGGGGGCACAGATACGCAGTATTTT. Its translation: CASNTGGTDTQYF.

This clonotype has a handful of counts. The chain is built from TRBV10-3 and TRBJ1-5, with D perhaps matching TRBD1 (6 bases). CDR1 ENHRY and CDR2 SYGVKD come from the germline V gene. The CDR3 is 17 residues long. V dropped 0 bases and J dropped 1 base, with 13 bases sitting between them. CDR3 nucleotide sequence: TGTGCCATCAGTGAGTCAATTTGGCAGGGGAGCAATCAGCCCCAGCATTTT. Its protein is CAISESIWQGSNQPQHF.